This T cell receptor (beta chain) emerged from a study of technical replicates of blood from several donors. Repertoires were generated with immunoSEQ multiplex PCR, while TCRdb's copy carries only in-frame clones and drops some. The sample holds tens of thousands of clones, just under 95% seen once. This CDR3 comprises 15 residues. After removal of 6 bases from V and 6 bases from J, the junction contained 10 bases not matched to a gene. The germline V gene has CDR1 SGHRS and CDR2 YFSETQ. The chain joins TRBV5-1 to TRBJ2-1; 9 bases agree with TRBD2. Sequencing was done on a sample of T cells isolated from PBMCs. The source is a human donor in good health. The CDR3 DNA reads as TGCGCCAGCACCAAAGCGGGGGGCCATGGCAATGAGCAGTTCTTC. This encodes CASTKAGGHGNEQFF. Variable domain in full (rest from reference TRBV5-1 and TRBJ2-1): KAGVTQTPRYLIKTRGQQVTLSCSPISGHRSVSWYQQTPGQGLQFLFEYFSETQRNKGNFPGRFSGRQFSNSRSEMNVSTLELGDSALYLCASTKAGGHGNEQFFGPGTRLTVL.